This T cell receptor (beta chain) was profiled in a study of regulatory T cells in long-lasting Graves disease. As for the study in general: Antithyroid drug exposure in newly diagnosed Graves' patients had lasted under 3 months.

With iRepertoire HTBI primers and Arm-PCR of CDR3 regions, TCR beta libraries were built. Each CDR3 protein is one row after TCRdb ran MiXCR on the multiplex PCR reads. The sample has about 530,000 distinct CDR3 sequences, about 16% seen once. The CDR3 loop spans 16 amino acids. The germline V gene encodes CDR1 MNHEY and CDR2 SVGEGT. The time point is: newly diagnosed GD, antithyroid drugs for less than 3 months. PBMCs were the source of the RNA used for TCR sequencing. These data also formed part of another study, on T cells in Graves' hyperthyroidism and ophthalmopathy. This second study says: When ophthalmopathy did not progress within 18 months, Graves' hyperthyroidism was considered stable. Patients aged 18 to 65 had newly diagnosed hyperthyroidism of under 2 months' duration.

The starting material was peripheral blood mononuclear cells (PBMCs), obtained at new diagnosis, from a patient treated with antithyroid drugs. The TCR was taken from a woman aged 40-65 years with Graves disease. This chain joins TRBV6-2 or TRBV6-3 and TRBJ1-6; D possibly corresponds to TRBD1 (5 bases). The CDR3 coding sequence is TGTGCTATAACCGGGGACCCCGGCTCCTATAATTCACCCCTCCACTTT. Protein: CAITGDPGSYNSPLHF.